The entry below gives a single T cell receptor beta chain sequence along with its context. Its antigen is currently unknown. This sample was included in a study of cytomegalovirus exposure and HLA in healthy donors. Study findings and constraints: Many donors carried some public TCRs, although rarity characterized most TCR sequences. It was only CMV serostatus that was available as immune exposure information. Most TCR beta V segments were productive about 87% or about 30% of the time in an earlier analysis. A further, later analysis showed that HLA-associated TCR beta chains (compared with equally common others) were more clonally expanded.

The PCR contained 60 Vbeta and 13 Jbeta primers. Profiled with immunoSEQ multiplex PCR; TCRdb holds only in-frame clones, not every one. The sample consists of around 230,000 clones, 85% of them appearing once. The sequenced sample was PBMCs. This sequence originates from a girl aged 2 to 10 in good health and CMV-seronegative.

CDR3 sequence reads: CASSQAPSGRAGETQYF. In DNA, the CDR3 is TGCGCCAGCAGCCAAGCCCCGAGCGGGAGGGCCGGGGAGACCCAGTACTTC. J is TRBJ2-5 and V is TRBV4-1, with 10 nucleotides matching TRBD2. V was clipped by 1 base and J by 5 bases; unmatched bases: 10. The CDR3 is 17 residues long. Per germline, CDR1 MGHRA and CDR2 YSYEKL.